A selection of T cell receptor beta chains follows, all from one sample in a study of T-cell memory formation after mild COVID-19. TCRdb re-analysed the 5' RACE reads in MiXCR, keeping a single row per CDR3 protein. The table includes roughly 350,000 distinct CDR3 sequences, about 13% detected once. The specimen sequenced was PBMCs or a T cell subset sorted from them (not recorded which). Receptors originate from a man younger than 35 who had mild COVID-19 (a few samples of this study predate the infection). Cell type and time point are not known. Each CDR3 is given with its conserved first and last residue. Fields, in order: V gene, J gene, D gene, clone size, CDR3 length, CDR3 protein, CDR3 DNA. D genes are given only for firm matches. Expanded clones are given a class, and other clones once, few, many or no size at all.

V gene: TRBV7-9; J gene: TRBJ1-2; D gene: NA; clone size: few; CDR3 length: 13; CDR3 protein: CASSLAGQQGYTF; CDR3 DNA: TGTGCCAGCAGCTTAGCAGGACAGCAAGGCTACACCTTC
V gene: TRBV10-3; J gene: TRBJ1-1; D gene: NA; clone size: few; CDR3 length: 15; CDR3 protein: CAISESNRGPDEAFF; CDR3 DNA: TGTGCCATCAGTGAGTCGAATCGGGGGCCTGATGAAGCTTTCTTT
V gene: TRBV7-8; J gene: TRBJ2-1; D gene: TRBD2; clone size: NA; CDR3 length: 15; CDR3 protein: CASSLGGRASGEQFF; CDR3 DNA: TGTGCCAGCAGCTTAGGGGGGCGGGCTAGCGGGGAGCAGTTCTTC
V gene: TRBV19; J gene: TRBJ1-5; D gene: NA; clone size: NA; CDR3 length: 17; CDR3 protein: CASPGATLRRGNQPQHF; CDR3 DNA: TGTGCCAGTCCCGGGGCCACTCTAAGGAGAGGCAATCAGCCCCAGCATTTT
V gene: TRBV12-3/TRBV12-4; J gene: TRBJ1-5; D gene: TRBD1; clone size: few; CDR3 length: 15; CDR3 protein: CASSSGGLRNQPQHF; CDR3 DNA: TGTGCCAGCAGTTCAGGGGGCTTACGGAATCAGCCCCAGCATTTT
V gene: TRBV27; J gene: TRBJ2-3; D gene: TRBD2; clone size: few; CDR3 length: 14; CDR3 protein: CASSLPGGANTQYF; CDR3 DNA: TGTGCCAGCAGTTTACCGGGGGGGGCAAATACGCAGTATTTT
V gene: TRBV28; J gene: TRBJ2-5; D gene: NA; clone size: few; CDR3 length: 14; CDR3 protein: CASSLVSREETQYF; CDR3 DNA: TGTGCCAGCAGTTTAGTCAGCAGGGAAGAGACCCAGTACTTC
V gene: TRBV7-3; J gene: TRBJ2-1; D gene: NA; clone size: NA; CDR3 length: 15; CDR3 protein: CASSRVRSSYNEQFF; CDR3 DNA: TGTGCCAGCAGCCGGGTACGGAGCTCCTACAATGAGCAGTTCTTC
V gene: TRBV7-2; J gene: TRBJ2-3; D gene: TRBD2; clone size: few; CDR3 length: 18; CDR3 protein: CASSPGLAAKTPADTQYF; CDR3 DNA: TGTGCCAGCAGCCCCGGACTAGCGGCTAAAACGCCGGCAGATACGCAGTATTTT
V gene: TRBV10-3; J gene: TRBJ1-1; D gene: TRBD1; clone size: few; CDR3 length: 15; CDR3 protein: CAISDRGTDNTEAFF; CDR3 DNA: TGTGCCATCAGTGACAGGGGGACAGACAACACTGAAGCTTTCTTT
V gene: TRBV25-1; J gene: TRBJ2-3; D gene: NA; clone size: NA; CDR3 length: 14; CDR3 protein: CASSEGTNTDTQYF; CDR3 DNA: TGTGCCAGCAGTGAAGGGACAAACACAGATACGCAGTATTTT
V gene: TRBV4-3; J gene: TRBJ1-1; D gene: NA; clone size: NA; CDR3 length: 10; CDR3 protein: CASSPTGAFF; CDR3 DNA: TGCGCCAGCAGCCCGACAGGAGCTTTCTTT
V gene: TRBV7-2; J gene: TRBJ1-4; D gene: TRBD1; clone size: few; CDR3 length: 19; CDR3 protein: CASSGWDRERGRANEKLFF; CDR3 DNA: TGTGCCAGCAGCGGCTGGGACAGGGAACGAGGGAGGGCTAATGAAAAACTGTTTTTT
V gene: TRBV29-1; J gene: TRBJ2-2; D gene: NA; clone size: NA; CDR3 length: 10; CDR3 protein: CRVSAGELFF; CDR3 DNA: TGCAGGGTCTCTGCCGGGGAGCTGTTTTTT
V gene: TRBV7-9; J gene: TRBJ2-7; D gene: TRBD2; clone size: few; CDR3 length: 14; CDR3 protein: CASSLYLAGLEQYF; CDR3 DNA: TGTGCCAGCAGCTTATACCTAGCGGGACTCGAGCAGTACTTC
V gene: TRBV20-1; J gene: TRBJ1-5; D gene: TRBD1; clone size: many; CDR3 length: 16; CDR3 protein: CSAKIGTGQSNQPQHF; CDR3 DNA: TGCAGTGCCAAAATTGGGACAGGGCAAAGCAATCAGCCCCAGCATTTT
V gene: TRBV4-2; J gene: TRBJ1-3; D gene: TRBD1; clone size: NA; CDR3 length: 15; CDR3 protein: CASSQGQGTGNTIYF; CDR3 DNA: TGTGCCAGCAGCCAAGGACAGGGGACTGGAAACACCATATATTTT
V gene: TRBV28; J gene: TRBJ1-2; D gene: NA; clone size: NA; CDR3 length: 13; CDR3 protein: CAHEGGFNYGYTF; CDR3 DNA: TGTGCCCACGAGGGAGGTTTTAACTATGGCTACACCTTC
V gene: TRBV20-1; J gene: TRBJ2-3; D gene: NA; clone size: NA; CDR3 length: 13; CDR3 protein: CRALSPSTDTQYF; CDR3 DNA: TGCAGGGCCCTCTCCCCCAGCACAGATACGCAGTATTTT
V gene: TRBV20-1; J gene: TRBJ2-3; D gene: TRBD2; clone size: many; CDR3 length: 12; CDR3 protein: CSARGLAGTQYF; CDR3 DNA: TGCAGTGCTAGGGGACTAGCGGGCACGCAGTATTTT
V gene: TRBV7-2; J gene: TRBJ1-3; D gene: TRBD1; clone size: NA; CDR3 length: 16; CDR3 protein: CASSGDRIRAGNTIYF; CDR3 DNA: TGTGCCAGCAGCGGGGACAGGATAAGGGCTGGAAACACCATATATTTT
V gene: TRBV28; J gene: TRBJ1-2; D gene: NA; clone size: NA; CDR3 length: 14; CDR3 protein: CASSFRGLGYGYTF; CDR3 DNA: TGTGCCAGCAGTTTCCGGGGTTTGGGCTATGGCTACACCTTC
V gene: TRBV28; J gene: TRBJ1-3; D gene: NA; clone size: NA; CDR3 length: 12; CDR3 protein: CASGTFGNTIYF; CDR3 DNA: TGTGCCAGCGGGACGTTTGGAAACACCATATATTTT
V gene: TRBV12-3/TRBV12-4; J gene: TRBJ2-7; D gene: NA; clone size: NA; CDR3 length: 14; CDR3 protein: CASSSGPGIYEQYF; CDR3 DNA: TGTGCCAGCTCGTCAGGCCCGGGTATCTACGAGCAGTACTTC
V gene: TRBV7-2; J gene: TRBJ2-7; D gene: TRBD1; clone size: few; CDR3 length: 15; CDR3 protein: CASSLEGRGLLEQYF; CDR3 DNA: TGTGCCAGCAGCTTAGAAGGCAGGGGGCTGCTGGAGCAGTACTTC
V gene: TRBV29-1; J gene: TRBJ1-1; D gene: NA; clone size: few; CDR3 length: 11; CDR3 protein: CSVEWGRKAFF; CDR3 DNA: TGCAGCGTTGAATGGGGGCGGAAAGCTTTCTTT
V gene: TRBV6-6; J gene: TRBJ2-1; D gene: NA; clone size: few; CDR3 length: 18; CDR3 protein: CASSYSVWGEDFYNEQFF; CDR3 DNA: TGTGCCAGCAGTTACTCGGTTTGGGGGGAAGATTTCTACAATGAGCAGTTCTTC
V gene: TRBV4-1; J gene: TRBJ2-1; D gene: NA; clone size: few; CDR3 length: 14; CDR3 protein: CASSQEGGVDEQFF; CDR3 DNA: TGCGCCAGCAGCCAAGAAGGAGGGGTGGATGAGCAGTTCTTC
V gene: TRBV4-1; J gene: TRBJ1-2; D gene: TRBD1; clone size: NA; CDR3 length: 14; CDR3 protein: CASSRQGPNYGYTF; CDR3 DNA: TGCGCCAGCAGCCGACAGGGGCCGAACTATGGCTACACCTTC
V gene: TRBV24-1; J gene: TRBJ1-3; D gene: NA; clone size: many; CDR3 length: 17; CDR3 protein: CATSEGTTGRSGNTIYF; CDR3 DNA: TGTGCCACCAGTGAGGGAACGACAGGACGCTCTGGAAACACCATATATTTT
V gene: TRBV6-6; J gene: TRBJ2-3; D gene: NA; clone size: many; CDR3 length: 11; CDR3 protein: CASRGPDTQYF; CDR3 DNA: TGTGCCAGCAGGGGCCCGGATACGCAGTATTTT
V gene: TRBV25-1; J gene: TRBJ2-3; D gene: TRBD1; clone size: NA; CDR3 length: 16; CDR3 protein: CASSEIQGTGFDTQYF; CDR3 DNA: TGTGCCAGCAGTGAGATTCAGGGGACAGGGTTCGATACGCAGTATTTT
V gene: TRBV29-1; J gene: TRBJ2-1; D gene: NA; clone size: few; CDR3 length: 15; CDR3 protein: CSVEEGRGGPNEQFF; CDR3 DNA: TGCAGCGTTGAAGAGGGCAGGGGCGGTCCCAATGAGCAGTTCTTC
V gene: TRBV20-1; J gene: TRBJ2-5; D gene: TRBD2; clone size: NA; CDR3 length: 18; CDR3 protein: CSASRNPGLAGGQETQYF; CDR3 DNA: TGCAGTGCTAGCCGCAACCCGGGACTAGCGGGGGGGCAGGAGACCCAGTACTTC
V gene: TRBV2; J gene: TRBJ1-6; D gene: NA; clone size: NA; CDR3 length: 14; CDR3 protein: CASSENGSYSPLHF; CDR3 DNA: TGTGCCAGCAGTGAAAACGGCTCCTATTCACCCCTCCACTTT
V gene: TRBV12-3/TRBV12-4; J gene: TRBJ1-1; D gene: NA; clone size: few; CDR3 length: 10; CDR3 protein: CASRRAEAFF; CDR3 DNA: TGTGCCAGCCGGCGGGCTGAAGCTTTCTTT